The 16 T cell receptor beta chains given below trace back to one sample, sequenced in a study of OX40 agonist ivuxolimab in advanced cancers. Measured with immunoSEQ multiplex PCR; TCRdb has only the in-frame clones, and not every one. The profile covers roughly 67,000 clones, with about 82% appearing a single time and roughly 11% taken by the ten largest. The sample consisted of CD4+ or CD8+ T cells sorted from blood, taken in a trial of the OX40 agonist ivuxolimab. These receptors all come from an adult with an advanced solid tumor such as melanoma, head and neck, liver or kidney cancer.

The chain has TRBV7-2 and TRBJ1-5; the match to TRBD1 covers 9 bases. CDR1 and CDR2 (germline): SGHTA, FQGNSA. Trimming cost V 5 bases and J 7 bases; bases outside gene matches: 3. The CDR3 is made up of 13 amino acids. The CDR3 is CASSRDRDQPQHF. The CDR3 DNA is TGTGCCAGCAGCCGGGACAGGGACCAGCCCCAGCATTTT.

The V call is TRBV27, the J call TRBJ1-4, with D perhaps TRBD1 (6 bases). Germline loops: CDR1 MNHEY, CDR2 SMNVEV (reference sequence). This CDR3 is built from 14 residues. V lost 6 bases, J lost 8 bases, and 16 bases lay in between. The DNA of the CDR3 is TGTGCCAGCAGACAACAGGGAGGAGGAGAAAAACTGTTTTTT. Translation: CASRQQGGGEKLFF.

This chain uses TRBV19 with TRBJ1-2; 12 bases line up with TRBD1. Per the germline V gene, CDR1 is LNHDA and CDR2 is SQIVND (reference sequence). CDR3 length: 15 residues. V shed 8 bases and J 5 bases; nucleotides not matched to a gene: 9. DNA of the CDR3: TGTGCCAGTTTTACCGGGACAGGGGGCGCGTATGGCTACACCTTC. Protein sequence: CASFTGTGGAYGYTF.

The chain links TRBV7-8 to TRBJ1-2, with TRBD1 identical over 7 bases. J was trimmed by 0 bases and V by 5 bases; bases with no gene match: 3. The CDR3 consists of 14 residues. The germline V gene encodes CDR1 SGHVS and CDR2 FQNEAQ. CDR3 sequence: CASSEGTANYGYTF. The DNA for the CDR3 is TGTGCCAGCAGCGAGGGGACAGCTAACTATGGCTACACCTTC.

The genes are TRBV7-9 and TRBJ2-7; D is uncertain. CDR1 is SEHNR and CDR2 is FQNEAQ in the germline V gene (reference sequence). The CDR3 sequence is 14 residues long. V was trimmed by 4 bases and J by 2 bases, leaving 12 bases between them. The CDR3 DNA reads as TGTGCCAGCAGCTCCCCCGCGCCCACCTACGAGCAGTACTTC. Its protein product is CASSSPAPTYEQYF.

V and J are TRBV11-2 and TRBJ2-7; a weak D match, TRBD2 (7 bases). Trimming removed 2 bases at V and 4 bases at J, with 15 bases between. From germline, CDR1 is SGHAT and CDR2 FQNNGV. The CDR3 has 15 residues. CDR3 in DNA: TGTGCCAGCAGCTTACGGGAGGCCCAGGGGTACGAGCAGTACTTC. This sequence encodes CASSLREAQGYEQYF.

About this clone: A far larger clone is off by one base, so a read error is likely. V usage is TRBV5-4 and J usage is TRBJ2-3; 8 bases align to TRBD1. The J segment lost 0 bases and the V segment lost 0 bases, leaving 12 bases of the junction unmatched. This CDR3 is 19 amino acids long. Germline CDR1 and CDR2: SGHNT and YYREEE (reference sequence). The CDR3: CASSLAGTGPGVSTDTQYF. CDR3 DNA: TGTGCCAGCAGCTTGGCCGGGACAGGTCCCGGTGTCAGCACAGATACGCAGTATTTT. The full variable domain, with the rest looked up from reference TRBV5-4 and TRBJ2-3, is ETGVTQSPTHLIKTRGQQVTLRCSSQSGHNTVSWYQQALGQGPQFIFQYYREEENGRGNFPPRFSGLQFPNYSSELNVNALELDDSALYLCASSLAGTGPGVSTDTQYFGPGTRLTVL.

The chain combines TRBV9 with TRBJ1-4, with 8 bases aligning to TRBD1. The V and J ends lost 3 bases and 6 bases, in that order; junction bases with no gene match: 7. This CDR3 region has 15 residues. CDR1 SGDLS and CDR2 YYNGEE come from the germline V gene. The CDR3, as DNA: TGTGCCAGCAGCGCCGACAGGGGAGGGGATGAAAAACTGTTTTTT. Encoded protein: CASSADRGGDEKLFF. The variable domain in full, completed from reference TRBV9 and TRBJ1-4, reads DSGVTQTPKHLITATGQRVTLRCSPRSGDLSVYWYQQSLDQGLQFLIQYYNGEERAKGNILERFSAQQFPDLHSELNLSSLELGDSALYFCASSADRGGDEKLFFGSGTQLSVL.

This chain connects TRBV10-3 to TRBJ2-7, with TRBD1 as a possible D gene (6 bases). Germline loops: CDR1 ENHRY, CDR2 SYGVKD. Trimming took off 5 bases at V and 2 bases at J, with 10 bases between the two ends. CDR3 length: 13 amino acids. The CDR3 region is CAISWTAPYEQYV. The CDR3 DNA follows: TGTGCCATCAGTTGGACAGCCCCCTACGAGCAGTACGTC.

This chain joins TRBV30 and TRBJ1-1; TRBD1 matches 8 bases. CDR1 is GTSNPN and CDR2 is SVGIG in the germline V gene (reference sequence). V lost 3 bases, J lost 4 bases, and 10 bases stayed unmatched. The CDR3 length is 15 residues. In DNA form, the CDR3 reads TGTGCCTGGAGGGACAGGGCAGGGGCGTTCACTGAAGCTTTCTTT. Translated, it gives CAWRDRAGAFTEAFF.

This chain connects TRBV11-1 to TRBJ2-5; the D gene is possibly TRBD1 (6 bases). The CDR3 loop spans 16 amino acids. The germline V and J ends were trimmed by 5 bases and 5 bases, with 21 bases remaining between them. Germline CDR1 reads SGHAT; CDR2 reads FQDESV (reference sequence). CDR3 loop: CASSGGQGQWGETQYF. For the CDR3, the DNA is TGTGCCAGCAGCGGCGGTCAGGGACAATGGGGGGAGACCCAGTACTTC.

The chain uses TRBV19 and TRBJ2-5, with a tentative D call TRBD1 (5 bases). Germline V gene sequence: CDR1 LNHDA, CDR2 SQIVND (reference sequence). V gave up 1 base and J gave up 2 bases, with 8 bases separating them. The CDR3 is 14 amino acids. This CDR3 reads CASSIVNRQETQYF. Written as DNA, the CDR3 is TGTGCCAGTAGTATAGTGAACAGGCAAGAGACCCAGTACTTC.

This chain connects TRBV6-1 to TRBJ1-3; no firm D call. This CDR3 contains 15 residues. Trimming pared 0 bases from V and 3 bases from J, leaving 9 bases between. Germline CDR1 is MNHNS and CDR2 is SASEGT. The CDR3 reads CASSEARTYGNTIYF. The CDR3 DNA follows: TGTGCCAGCAGTGAAGCGAGGACCTATGGAAACACCATATATTTT.

The chain carries TRBV25-1 and TRBJ2-5, with a weak D call TRBD1 (5 bases). This CDR3 comprises 15 residues. V shed 2 bases and J shed 5 bases, with 15 bases lying between them. CDR1 and CDR2 (germline): MGHDK, SYGVNS. The CDR3 sequence: CASSEGVWAGETQYF. The CDR3 bases are TGTGCCAGCAGTGAAGGAGTCTGGGCAGGGGAGACCCAGTACTTC.

The V gene is TRBV7-9, the J gene TRBJ1-1; no clear D. The CDR3 has 11 residues. Germline V gene lookup returns CDR1 SEHNR and CDR2 FQNEAQ (reference sequence). V lost 1 base and J 4 bases, leaving 1 base between the germline ends. The DNA for the CDR3 is TGTGCCAGCAGCTTAGGCACTGAAGCTTTCTTT. Translation gives CASSLGTEAFF.

This chain connects TRBV9 to TRBJ2-5; D is unclear. This CDR3 region has 12 residues. Trimming shortened V by 4 bases and J by 1 base, and 5 bases separated the two germline ends. Germline-derived CDR1 and CDR2 are SGDLS and YYNGEE. Here the CDR3 reads CASSPLQETQYF. DNA of the CDR3: TGTGCCAGCAGCCCTCTCCAAGAGACCCAGTACTTC.